This T cell receptor beta chain emerged from a study of blood T cell repertoires in COVID-19. Study overall: Sites across the United States, Italy and Spain contributed samples from acute and convalescent COVID-19. The analysed material was cDNA or gDNA that came from T cells, B-cell-depleted T cells, or PBMCs.

Original handling: Estimation of nucleated cell counts was performed using reference gene primer amplification. Libraries were prepared by immunoSEQ multiplex PCR; TCRdb keeps only in-frame clonotypes and omits some of them. V and J calls and clone size are those listed in that table; D and trimming were worked out from the DNA. The data contain 350,000 or so clones, about 92% of them seen just once; the ten biggest clones take up under 5%. The receptor comes from a woman aged 55-70 years with COVID-19, enrolled during active disease. Sequencing input: peripheral blood.

CDR3 nucleotides: TGTGCAAGTCGCTTAGGGGCAGGGAAGCGTCAGCCCCAGCATTTT. It yields the protein CASRLGAGKRQPQHF. The V gene is TRBV12-2, the J gene TRBJ1-5; TRBD1, as called in the table, went unchecked against the DNA. TRBV12-2 is marked as a pseudogene. This CDR3 has 15 amino acids.